This T cell receptor (beta chain) derives from a study of radiotherapy plus CTLA-4 blockade in lung cancer. Data came from immunoSEQ multiplex PCR; TCRdb stores just in-frame clones and leaves some out. The sample shows 90,000 or so clones, around 86% of them seen only once. Germline CDR1 is MNHNY and CDR2 is SVGAGI (reference sequence). The CDR3 spans 11 residues. This clonotype was obtained from a human donor with non-small cell lung cancer who had a partial response to radiotherapy plus ipilimumab. Here the sequenced sample was peripheral blood, taken from a patient treated with radiotherapy plus ipilimumab. The chain recombines TRBV6-6 with TRBJ2-1; D remains unclear. The CDR3: CSTGLLDEQFF. The CDR3 coding sequence is TGTTCGACTGGTTTGTTGGATGAGCAGTTCTTC.